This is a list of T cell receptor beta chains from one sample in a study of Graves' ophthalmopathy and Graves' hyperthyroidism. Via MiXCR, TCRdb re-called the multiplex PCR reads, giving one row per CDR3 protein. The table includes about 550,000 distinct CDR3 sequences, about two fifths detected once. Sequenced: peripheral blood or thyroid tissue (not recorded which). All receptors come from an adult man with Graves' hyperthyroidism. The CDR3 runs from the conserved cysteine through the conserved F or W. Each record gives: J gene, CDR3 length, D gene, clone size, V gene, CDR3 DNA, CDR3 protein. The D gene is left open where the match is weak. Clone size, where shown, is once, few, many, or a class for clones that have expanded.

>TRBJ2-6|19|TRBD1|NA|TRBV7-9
TGTGCCAGCAGCGCCTCGGGACAGGGGGCAACGTCTGGGGCCAACGTCCTGACTTTC
CASSASGQGATSGANVLTF
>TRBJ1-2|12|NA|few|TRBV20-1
TGCAGTGCTAGAGCCTCAGAGTATGGCTACACCTTC
CSARASEYGYTF
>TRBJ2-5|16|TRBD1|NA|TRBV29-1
TGCAGTTCAGTTATTAGGTTAGACAGGGGCCAAGAGACCCAGTACTTC
CSSVIRLDRGQETQYF
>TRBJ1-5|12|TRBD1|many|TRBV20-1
TGCAGTGCTAGAAAGGGGGCTCAGCCCCAGCATTTT
CSARKGAQPQHF
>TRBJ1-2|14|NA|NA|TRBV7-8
TGTGCCTGGAGAATACCCGCGTATCCCGGGCCCACTACCTTC
CAWRIPAYPGPTTF
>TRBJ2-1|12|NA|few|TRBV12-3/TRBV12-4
TGTGCCAGCAGGGACCCCTACAATGAGCAGTTCTTC
CASRDPYNEQFF
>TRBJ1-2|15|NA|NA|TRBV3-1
TGTGCCAGCAGCCAAGATATCGGAACTAACTATGGCTACACCTTC
CASSQDIGTNYGYTF
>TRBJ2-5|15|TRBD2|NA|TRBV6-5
TGTGCCAGCGCCCTAGCGGGGTTTATGGGAGAGACCCAGTACTTC
CASALAGFMGETQYF
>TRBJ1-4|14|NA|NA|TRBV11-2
TGTGCCAGCAGCTCAGACGACAGGAAGGAAAAACTGTTTTTT
CASSSDDRKEKLFF
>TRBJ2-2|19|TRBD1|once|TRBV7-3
TGTGCCAGCAGCCCAAGCAGGGGGCGAGGGACAGTCTGGACCGGGGAGCTGTTTTTT
CASSPSRGRGTVWTGELFF
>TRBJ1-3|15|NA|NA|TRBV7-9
TGTGCCAGCAGCACTTACAGGTTCTCTGGAAACACCATATATTTT
CASSTYRFSGNTIYF
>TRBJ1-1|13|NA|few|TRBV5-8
TGTGCCAGCAGCCCTGGACCTGTCAGTGAAGCTTTCTTT
CASSPGPVSEAFF
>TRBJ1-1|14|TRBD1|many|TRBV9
TGTGCCAGCAGTCAGACAGGGGGGAATACTGAAGCTTTCTTT
CASSQTGGNTEAFF
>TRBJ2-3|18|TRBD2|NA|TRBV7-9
TGTGCCAGCAGCTTAGAGTCGGGGGGGCCTGCAGAGAAGGATACGCAGTATTTT
CASSLESGGPAEKDTQYF
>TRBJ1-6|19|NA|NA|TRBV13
TGTGCCAGCAGGGATTCTGCCCCGCAGACAGGCCTCTCGGGCTCACCCCTCCACTTT
CASRDSAPQTGLSGSPLHF
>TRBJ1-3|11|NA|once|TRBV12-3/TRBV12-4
TGTGCCAGCAGTGCCATAAGCACCATATATTTT
CASSAISTIYF
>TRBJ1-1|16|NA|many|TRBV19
TGTGCCAGTAGCCGGGAACCCTCCCCCGTGAACACTGAAGCTTTCTTT
CASSREPSPVNTEAFF
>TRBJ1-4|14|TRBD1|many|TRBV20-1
TGCAGTGCTAGATTCCCCAGGGGGCTTGAAAAACTGTTTTTT
CSARFPRGLEKLFF
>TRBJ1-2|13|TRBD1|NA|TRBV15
TGTGCCACCAGCTATCGACAGGGGGCTGGAAACACCTTC
CATSYRQGAGNTF
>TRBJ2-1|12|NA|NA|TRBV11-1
TGTGCCAGCAGCGATACCGGGACAGAGCAGTTCTTC
CASSDTGTEQFF
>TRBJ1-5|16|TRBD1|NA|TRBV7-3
TGTGCCAGCAGCTCCGGACAGGGGGCAGGAAATCAGCCCCAGCATTTT
CASSSGQGAGNQPQHF
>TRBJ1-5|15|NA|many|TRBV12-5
TGTGCTAGTGCCTTGACTGGTATTAGCAATCAGCCCCAGCATTTT
CASALTGISNQPQHF
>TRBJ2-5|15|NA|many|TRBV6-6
TGTGCCAGCAGCCCCCTCATAATTACCGCGGGGACCCAGTACTTC
CASSPLIITAGTQYF
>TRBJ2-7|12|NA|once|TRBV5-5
TGTGCCGGCAGTCTTAGCTCCTACGAGCAGTACTTC
CAGSLSSYEQYF